These 16 T cell receptor beta chains share one sample of origin, sequenced in a study of cytomegalovirus exposure and HLA in healthy donors. The PCR employed 60 Vbeta primers together with 13 Jbeta primers. Method: immunoSEQ multiplex PCR; TCRdb's copy keeps in-frame clones and lacks some. The sample includes about 150,000 clones, around 80% seen only once; the top ten take about 7.7%. The specimen was PBMCs. The receptors were gathered from a woman aged 40 to 55 in good health and CMV-seropositive.

CDR3 coding DNA: TGTGCCAGCAGTGATGCGCTAGCGGGGGGCTTAAACACCGGGGAGCTGTTTTTT. Translated: CASSDALAGGLNTGELFF. The chain carries TRBV6-1 and TRBJ2-2; the match to TRBD2 covers 11 bases. With V trimmed by 3 bases and J by 2 bases, 8 bases remained unmatched. CDR1 and CDR2 from the germline V gene are MNHNS and SASEGT. There are 18 residues in the CDR3.

The chain employs TRBV5-1 and TRBJ2-6; no firm D call. Deletions cut 1 base from V and 0 bases from J, with 5 bases between. The germline V gene has CDR1 SGHRS and CDR2 YFSETQ. This CDR3 region has 15 residues. CDR3 nucleotides: TGCGCCAGCAGCTTGACCAGCTCTGGGGCCAACGTCCTGACTTTC. Residues: CASSLTSSGANVLTF. The variable domain in full, completed from reference TRBV5-1 and TRBJ2-6, reads KAGVTQTPRYLIKTRGQQVTLSCSPISGHRSVSWYQQTPGQGLQFLFEYFSETQRNKGNFPGRFSGRQFSNSRSEMNVSTLELGDSALYLCASSLTSSGANVLTFGAGSRLTVL.

This rearrangement joins TRBV9 to TRBJ2-6; tentative D call: TRBD2 (5 bases). Germline CDR1 reads SGDLS; CDR2 reads YYNGEE. V was trimmed by 3 bases and J by 15 bases, leaving 13 bases between them. This CDR3 contains 12 residues. CDR3 in DNA: TGTGCCAGCAGCGCCAGCTCGAGGGACCTGACTTTC. This encodes CASSASSRDLTF.

The sample holds a few counts of this clone. The chain uses TRBV18 and TRBJ2-1; D remains unclear. The CDR3 sequence is 13 residues long. Germline-derived CDR1 and CDR2 are KGHSH and LQKENI. V shed 2 bases and J shed 6 bases, with 8 bases lying between them. CDR3 DNA sequence: TGTGCCAGCTCACCAGCTGGCCCCAATGAGCAGTTCTTC. This gives the protein CASSPAGPNEQFF. The variable domain in full, completed from reference TRBV18 and TRBJ2-1, reads NAGVMQNPRHLVRRRGQEARLRCSPMKGHSHVYWYRQLPEEGLKFMVYLQKENIIDESGMPKERFSAEFPKEGPSILRIQQVVRGDSAAYFCASSPAGPNEQFFGPGTRLTVL.

The J gene is TRBJ2-4, the V gene TRBV27, with 11 bases lining up with TRBD1. CDR3 size: 13 residues. Germline-derived CDR1 and CDR2 are MNHEY and SMNVEV (reference sequence). Trimming took 6 bases from V and 7 from J; bases not matched to a gene: 2. CDR3 nucleotide sequence: TGTGCCAGCAGAGGGACAGGGGGTAACATTCAGTACTTC. This gives the protein CASRGTGGNIQYF.

This chain connects TRBV30 to TRBJ1-1; TRBD1 matches at 10 bases. Germline V gives CDR1 GTSNPN, CDR2 SVGIG (reference sequence). The length of the CDR3 is 12 residues. The CDR3 here is CARDRGNTEAFF. In DNA, the CDR3 is TGTGCGCGGGACAGGGGGAACACTGAAGCTTTCTTT.

This clone was detected a few times. The sample contains more than one DNA sequence encoding this CDR3. The chain joins TRBV2 to TRBJ1-4; maybe TRBD1 (5 bases). CDR3 size: 14 residues. The V gene lost 5 bases and the J gene lost 8 bases, with 15 bases spanning the gap. CDR1 and CDR2 from the germline V gene are SNHLY and FYNNEI. CDR3 sequence: CASSRRQSGEKLFF. The CDR3 DNA is TGTGCCAGCAGTCGAAGACAGTCGGGCGAAAAACTGTTTTTT.

V is TRBV4-1 and J is TRBJ2-5; D is undetermined. This CDR3 has 14 residues. Trimming took off 0 bases at V and 4 bases at J, with 9 bases between the two ends. Germline V lookup: CDR1 MGHRA, CDR2 YSYEKL. DNA of the CDR3: TGCGCCAGCAGCCAAGACCTTTGGAGAGAGACCCAGTACTTC. Translated, it gives CASSQDLWRETQYF.

This clone was observed a few times. The chain is built from TRBV6-1 and TRBJ1-1, with D perhaps TRBD1 (6 bases). V lost 6 bases and J 1 base, leaving 15 bases between the germline ends. This CDR3 spans 15 amino acids. Germline lookup yields CDR1 MNHNS and CDR2 SASEGT. The CDR3 nucleotides read TGTGCCAGCAGATCGTCCGGGACACCGAACACTGAAGCTTTCTTT. It translates to CASRSSGTPNTEAFF.

The V call is TRBV4-1, the J call TRBJ1-2; 9 bases are shared with TRBD1. This CDR3 comprises 16 residues. Germline V gene data show CDR1 as MGHRA and CDR2 as YSYEKL. Trimming took 1 base from V and 2 from J; bases not matched to a gene: 5. DNA for the CDR3: TGCGCCAGCAGCCAAGTGAAGGACAGGGGCAACTATGGCTACACCTTC. This codes for CASSQVKDRGNYGYTF.

The chain couples TRBV30 to TRBJ2-3, with a tentative D call TRBD2 (6 bases). The CDR3 contains 13 residues. Germline CDR1 GTSNPN, CDR2 SVGIG (reference sequence). V lost 3 bases to trimming and J lost 8 bases, with 15 bases between them. CDR3 loop: CAWSGLDGGTQYF. CDR3 nucleotides: TGTGCCTGGAGCGGGCTCGACGGGGGTACGCAGTATTTT.

V usage is TRBV5-1 and J usage is TRBJ2-5, with a tentative D call TRBD2 (6 bases). The length of the CDR3 is 13 residues. The V end was cut by 2 bases, the J end by 7 bases, with 12 bases between. Germline CDR1 reads SGHRS; CDR2 reads YFSETQ. The CDR3 bases are TGCGCCAGCAGCTTTACGGGGGAGGTGACCCAGTACTTC. It translates to CASSFTGEVTQYF.

The chain combines TRBV30 with TRBJ1-2; D is unclear. This CDR3 has 13 residues. Trimming shortened V by 0 bases and J by 5 bases, and 10 bases separated the two germline ends. The germline gives CDR1 GTSNPN, CDR2 SVGIG (reference sequence). CDR3 loop: CAWSVNEVYGYTF. For the CDR3, the DNA is TGTGCCTGGAGTGTAAATGAGGTGTATGGCTACACCTTC.

The rearrangement joins TRBV6-5 to TRBJ2-3; 8 bases line up with TRBD2. Germline CDR1 and CDR2: MNHEY and SVGAGI. CDR3 size: 15 residues. With V trimmed by 6 bases and J by 1 base, 6 bases remained unmatched. As DNA, the CDR3 is TGTGCCAGCAGAACACTAGCGGACCGCACAGATACGCAGTATTTT. Its translation is CASRTLADRTDTQYF.

Comment on this clone: The CDR3 end shows no conserved phenylalanine or tryptophan, and so a read error is likely. The chain couples TRBV7-8 to TRBJ1-2; 8 nucleotides line up with TRBD1. Trimming removed 1 base from V and 4 bases from J; junction bases left unmatched: 8. Looked up from germline, CDR1 is SGHVS and CDR2 is FQNEAQ. This CDR3 has 16 amino acids. CDR3 sequence: CASSLEDRATFYGYTL. In nucleotides, the CDR3 is TGTGCCAGCAGCTTAGAGGACAGGGCGACTTTCTATGGCTACACCCTC.

The chain joins TRBV5-6 to TRBJ2-5; D possibly corresponds to TRBD2 (6 bases). The germline V and J ends were trimmed by 3 bases and 1 base, with 7 bases remaining between them. Germline V gives CDR1 SGHDT, CDR2 YYEEEE. This CDR3 has 13 amino acids. The CDR3 region is CASSWDSQETQYF. The CDR3 bases are TGTGCCAGCAGCTGGGACTCCCAAGAGACCCAGTACTTC.